Each of the 17 T cell receptor beta chains below was sequenced from the same sample in a study of T cells after yellow fever vaccination. Each CDR3 protein gets one entry after TCRdb re-called the 5' RACE reads with MiXCR. Here the sample spans around 260,000 distinct CDR3 sequences, about 5.2% being singletons. The sample in question was CD4+ T cells sorted from PBMCs, obtained on the day of the yellow fever booster vaccination. These TCRs come from a man younger than 35 who received the YFV17D yellow fever vaccine.

This clonotype appeared many times. This rearrangement joins TRBV28 to TRBJ1-2; 7 nucleotides match TRBD1. V shed 5 bases, J shed 2 bases, and the junction held 2 bases outside the gene matches. The CDR3 is 13 amino acids. Germline assignment: CDR1 MDHEN and CDR2 SYDVKM. The CDR3: CASSEGQNYGYTF. DNA for the CDR3: TGTGCCAGCAGTGAGGGACAGAACTATGGCTACACCTTC.

CDR3 coding DNA: TGCAGTGCTAGAGATGCCGGAAGGGGAAGCAATCAGCCCCAGCATTTT. The encoded protein is CSARDAGRGSNQPQHF. The chain employs TRBV20-1 and TRBJ1-5; D might be TRBD1 (5 bases). In germline, CDR1 is DFQATT, CDR2 SNEGSKA (reference sequence). V lost 0 bases, J lost 1 base, and 13 bases lay in between. CDR3 length equals 16 residues.

This clonotype was observed a handful of times. The chain employs TRBV3-1 and TRBJ2-7, with 8 positions matching TRBD1. The junction had 1 base not matched to a gene; V was cut back by 0 bases and J by 6 bases. This CDR3 has 13 residues. CDR1 and CDR2 (germline): LGHDT, YNNKEL (reference sequence). The CDR3 sequence is CASSQDDRGEQYV. CDR3 bases: TGTGCCAGCAGCCAAGATGACAGGGGCGAGCAGTACGTC.

This clonotype was observed at least ten times. V gene TRBV4-3 combines with J gene TRBJ1-5; no reliable D call. Trimming stripped 3 bases from V and 4 bases from J, with 7 bases between. Germline CDR1 LGHNA, CDR2 YSLEER. This CDR3 is built from 13 residues. This chain's CDR3 is CASSHGENQPQHF. CDR3 DNA: TGCGCCAGCAGCCACGGGGAGAATCAGCCCCAGCATTTT.

The table lists this clonotype with many counts. The chain recombines TRBV25-1 with TRBJ2-5; a weak D match, TRBD2 (6 bases). The CDR3 has 18 amino acids. The V gene lost 0 bases and the J gene lost 2 bases, with 19 bases spanning the gap. CDR1 MGHDK and CDR2 SYGVNS come from the germline V gene. The DNA of the CDR3 is TGTGCCAGCAGTGAATATGGGGCCGGGACTGGGGGGCAAGAGACCCAGTACTTC. As protein: CASSEYGAGTGGQETQYF.

This clonotype was detected only a few times. V usage is TRBV5-5 and J usage is TRBJ1-5, with D possibly TRBD1 on 5 matching bases. The CDR3 contains 15 residues. V was pared by 4 bases and J by 5 bases, with 16 bases between. Germline V gene sequence: CDR1 SGHKS, CDR2 YYEKEE (reference sequence). The CDR3 nucleotides are TGTGCCAGCAGCCCAATCGGGGGGTTTGATCAGCCCCAGCATTTT. This codes for CASSPIGGFDQPQHF. The full variable domain, rest sourced from reference TRBV5-5 and TRBJ1-5, is DAGVTQSPTHLIKTRGQQVTLRCSPISGHKSVSWYQQVLGQGPQFIFQYYEKEERGRGNFPDRFSARQFPNYSSELNVNALLLGDSALYLCASSPIGGFDQPQHFGDGTRLSIL.

This clonotype appeared a few times. The chain carries TRBV6-5 and TRBJ2-3; D uncertain. The CDR3 contains 12 residues. CDR1 and CDR2 (germline): MNHEY, SVGAGI. Trimming pared 4 bases from V and 5 bases from J, leaving 7 bases between. The CDR3 region has the DNA TGTGCCAGCAGTTTTGGGCGAGATACGCAGTATTTT. It is translated as CASSFGRDTQYF.

This chain connects TRBV6-5 to TRBJ1-2, with unresolved D. The CDR3 has 13 residues. Germline V gene lookup returns CDR1 MNHEY and CDR2 SVGAGI. Trimming removed 0 bases at V and 6 bases at J, with 8 bases between. CDR3 region: CASSYSSLDGYTF. In nucleotides, the CDR3 is TGTGCCAGCAGTTACTCGTCCCTAGATGGCTACACCTTC.

This clonotype was seen many times. The V and J genes are TRBV13 and TRBJ1-6; tentative D call: TRBD1 (6 bases). The CDR3 runs 16 residues. CDR1 is PRHDT and CDR2 is FYEKMQ in the germline V gene (reference sequence). The V end lost 1 base, the J end lost 4 bases, and 11 bases lay between the germline ends. The CDR3 DNA sequence: TGTGCCAGCAGCTTAGAGGGACATAGATATAATTCACCCCTCCACTTT. Its translation is CASSLEGHRYNSPLHF.

This clonotype was seen ten or more times. V gene TRBV7-2 combines with J gene TRBJ2-5; possibly TRBD1 for D (6 bases). The V gene lost 5 bases and the J gene lost 3 bases, with 13 bases spanning the gap. Germline V lookup: CDR1 SGHTA, CDR2 FQGNSA. The CDR3 is made up of 14 amino acids. CDR3 loop: CASSLGQQKETQYF. The CDR3, as DNA: TGTGCCAGCAGCCTTGGACAGCAGAAAGAGACCCAGTACTTC.

There are many counts of this clonotype. The V gene is TRBV25-1, the J gene TRBJ2-7, with no clear D. This CDR3 has 13 residues. The ends were cut back, 6 bases at V and 3 bases at J, with 12 bases in the middle. Germline-derived CDR1 and CDR2 are MGHDK and SYGVNS. In DNA, the CDR3 is TGTGCCAGCAGCCCCACGCCACTCTACGAGCAGTACTTC. This codes for CASSPTPLYEQYF.

This clonotype was found a few times. The genes are TRBV5-1 and TRBJ2-7; TRBD2 matches 8 bases. Trimming cost V 2 bases and J 8 bases; bases outside gene matches: 3. CDR3 size: 12 residues. Germline assignment: CDR1 SGHRS and CDR2 YFSETQ. This chain's CDR3 is CASSLERGQQYF. Here the CDR3 DNA reads TGCGCCAGCAGCTTAGAGCGGGGGCAGCAGTACTTC.

Many counts were recorded for this clonotype. The chain couples TRBV7-2 to TRBJ2-2; D not resolved. Germline loops: CDR1 SGHTA, CDR2 FQGNSA. V shed 0 bases and J shed 0 bases, with 5 bases lying between them. The CDR3 totals 15 residues. This CDR3 reads CASSLASPNTGELFF. The CDR3 DNA reads TGTGCCAGCAGCTTAGCTTCTCCGAACACCGGGGAGCTGTTTTTT.

In its sample, this clonotype was seen many times. The chain links TRBV7-2 to TRBJ2-3, with TRBD2 as a possible D gene (6 bases). V was pared by 1 base and J by 4 bases, with 9 bases between. This CDR3 comprises 14 residues. The germline CDR1 and CDR2 sequences are SGHTA and FQGNSA. In nucleotides, the CDR3 is TGTGCCAGCAGCTTAGGGCCGGGGGCAGATACGCAGTATTTT. Translating gives CASSLGPGADTQYF.

This clonotype was seen a few times. V usage is TRBV10-3 and J usage is TRBJ1-4; possibly TRBD1 for D (6 bases). CDR3 length: 13 amino acids. Germline V gene data show CDR1 as ENHRY and CDR2 as SYGVKD. Trimming removed 6 bases from V and 4 bases from J, with 9 bases in between. The CDR3, as DNA: TGTGCCATCAGAGAGGGGGTTAATGAAAAACTGTTTTTT. It yields the protein CAIREGVNEKLFF.

This clonotype was recorded at least ten times. This chain joins TRBV7-2 and TRBJ1-4; the D gene is possibly TRBD1 (5 bases). The CDR3 is 12 amino acids. Trimming took off 5 bases at V and 12 bases at J, with 13 bases between the two ends. Germline CDR1 SGHTA, CDR2 FQGNSA. CDR3 nucleotide sequence: TGTGCCAGCAGCCGCGAGTGGGGGGAACTGTTTTTT. This gives the protein CASSREWGELFF.

The V and J genes are TRBV30 and TRBJ2-3, with D tentatively TRBD2 (5 bases). Germline V gene data show CDR1 as GTSNPN and CDR2 as SVGIG (reference sequence). The CDR3 runs to 12 residues. The ends were cut back, 0 bases at V and 5 bases at J, with 6 bases in the middle. Written as DNA, the CDR3 is TGTGCCTGGAGTGTAGCGGTAGATACGCAGTATTTT. It is translated as CAWSVAVDTQYF.